Detailed here is one T cell receptor beta chain. In the study's own analysis: Estimation of nucleated cell counts was performed using reference gene primer amplification. TCRdb keeps only in-frame clones here, not all; method: immunoSEQ multiplex PCR. For V, J and clone size, that table is used; D and trimming come from the DNA. The sample lists roughly 100,000 clones, more than 85% occurring once. The source of the sample is a study of blood T cell repertoires in COVID-19. About the study: Italy, Spain and the United States were the sources of the convalescent and acute COVID-19 samples. T cells, B-cell-depleted T cells, or PBMCs supplied cDNA or gDNA.

Trimming took 1 base from V and 6 from J; bases not matched to a gene: 7. This CDR3 is built from 15 residues. The germline V gene has CDR1 SGHTA and CDR2 FQGNSA. The sequenced material came from peripheral blood. This TCR derives from a man aged 18-30 years with acute or convalescent COVID-19. The chain links TRBV7-2 to TRBJ2-7; 9 bases agree with TRBD1. The chain's CDR3 is CASSLELTGGREQYF. The CDR3, as DNA: TGTGCCAGCAGCTTAGAGCTGACAGGGGGACGCGAGCAGTACTTC. Variable domain in full (rest from reference TRBV7-2 and TRBJ2-7): GAGVSQSPSNKVTEKGKDVELRCDPISGHTALYWYRQSLGQGLEFLIYFQGNSAPDKSGLPSDRFSAERTGGSVSTLTIQRTQQEDSAVYLCASSLELTGGREQYFGPGTRLTVT.